The 28 T cell receptor beta chains listed next were all sequenced from one sample in a study of blood T cell repertoires in COVID-19. Data came from immunoSEQ multiplex PCR; TCRdb stores just in-frame clones and leaves some out. Here the sample spans roughly 140,000 clones, approximately 80% being singletons. The sequenced sample consisted of peripheral blood. These receptors were taken from a human donor in a cohort sampled during active COVID-19.

The chain is built from TRBV5-1 and TRBJ1-1; D is possibly TRBD1 (5 bases). Germline CDR1 is SGHRS and CDR2 is YFSETQ. The germline V and J ends were trimmed by 0 bases and 1 base, with 19 bases remaining between them. CDR3 length: 18 residues. Written as DNA, the CDR3 is TGCGCCAGCAGCTTGGCCGGTGGGGCAGGTCGACAGAACACTGAAGCTTTCTTT. Translating gives CASSLAGGAGRQNTEAFF.

CDR3 sequence reads: CASSLPGGGEQYF. The CDR3 coding sequence is TGCGCCAGCAGCTTGCCAGGGGGCGGGGAGCAGTACTTC. The V call is TRBV5-1, the J call TRBJ2-7; 8 positions agree with TRBD1. Germline V gives CDR1 SGHRS, CDR2 YFSETQ. V shed 1 base and J 7 bases; nucleotides not matched to a gene: 4. The CDR3 loop spans 13 amino acids.

The chain links TRBV18 to TRBJ2-1; D may be TRBD2 (5 bases). CDR1 KGHSH and CDR2 LQKENI come from the germline V gene. V lost 3 bases, J lost 4 bases, and 10 bases lay in between. CDR3 length: 14 residues. In nucleotides, the CDR3 is TGTGCCAGCTCACCGGGTCGGGATTACAATGAGCAGTTCTTC. Its protein is CASSPGRDYNEQFF. Drawing the rest from reference TRBV18 and TRBJ2-1, the complete variable domain is NAGVMQNPRHLVRRRGQEARLRCSPMKGHSHVYWYRQLPEEGLKFMVYLQKENIIDESGMPKERFSAEFPKEGPSILRIQQVVRGDSAAYFCASSPGRDYNEQFFGPGTRLTVL.

The V gene is TRBV28, the J gene TRBJ1-4; tentative D call: TRBD1 (6 bases). The CDR3 spans 12 residues. V was cut by 8 bases and J by 8 bases, with 12 bases left in between. The germline CDR1 and CDR2 sequences are MDHEN and SYDVKM. CDR3 DNA sequence: TGTGCCAGCTTAGGGGGTGGGGAAAAACTGTTTTTT. Its protein product is CASLGGGEKLFF. Combining the CDR3 with reference TRBV28 and TRBJ1-4 gives the whole variable domain DVKVTQSSRYLVKRTGEKVFLECVQDMDHENMFWYRQDPGLGLRLIYFSYDVKMKEKGDIPEGYSVSREKKERFSLILESASTNQTSMYLCASLGGGEKLFFGSGTQLSVL.

This rearrangement joins TRBV2 to TRBJ2-7; no reliable D call. The CDR3 spans 14 residues. Germline values: CDR1 SNHLY, CDR2 FYNNEI. The V end was cut by 4 bases, the J end by 2 bases, with 12 bases between. In nucleotides, the CDR3 is TGTGCCAGCAGTGTTGGCAGGTCCCCCTACGAGCAGTACTTC. This translates into CASSVGRSPYEQYF.

This clone appeared a few times. The rearrangement joins TRBV7-3 to TRBJ2-5; 11 bases match TRBD2. The CDR3 totals 16 residues. V dropped 1 base and J dropped 4; count of bases not matched to a gene: 5. Germline-derived CDR1 and CDR2 are SGHTA and FQGTGA. This CDR3 is CASSLNSGGAGETQYF. In DNA form, the CDR3 reads TGTGCCAGCAGCTTAAATAGCGGGGGGGCAGGAGAGACCCAGTACTTC.

The chain recombines TRBV6-5 with TRBJ2-2, with 7 bases aligning to TRBD1. V shed 10 bases and J 6 bases; nucleotides not matched to a gene: 5. Germline CDR1 is MNHEY and CDR2 is SVGAGI. The CDR3 covers 12 residues. The CDR3 DNA sequence: TGTGCCACCAAACAGGGGCCCGGGGAGCTGTTTTTT. Its translation is CATKQGPGELFF.

The rearrangement joins TRBV30 to TRBJ1-3; no firm D call. The germline V gene encodes CDR1 GTSNPN and CDR2 SVGIG (reference sequence). V lost 3 bases and J 0 bases, leaving 6 bases between the germline ends. This CDR3 is built from 13 residues. DNA of the CDR3: TGTGCCTGGAGGCCGGGCTCTGGAAACACCATATATTTT. Protein sequence: CAWRPGSGNTIYF.

This clone appeared a single time. The chain is built from TRBV29-1 and TRBJ2-7; D not certain. With 5 bases removed from V and 1 base from J, the gap between germline ends came to 9 bases. Per germline, CDR1 SQVTM and CDR2 ANQGSEA. The CDR3 totals 12 residues. In DNA, the CDR3 is TGCAGCGTTCTAGTTTCTTCCTACGAGCAGTACTTC. Protein: CSVLVSSYEQYF.

V usage is TRBV6-5 and J usage is TRBJ2-7, with 9 bases that match TRBD1. The V and J ends lost 8 bases and 5 bases, in that order; junction bases with no gene match: 13. Germline lookup yields CDR1 MNHEY and CDR2 SVGAGI. The CDR3 is 15 residues long. The CDR3 here is CASLDGRDRDHEQYF. CDR3 nucleotide sequence: TGTGCCAGCCTTGACGGTCGGGACAGGGACCACGAGCAGTACTTC.

This chain links TRBV10-3 with TRBJ1-2, with D unresolved. Germline V gives CDR1 ENHRY, CDR2 SYGVKD. The CDR3 loop spans 13 amino acids. The V and J ends lost 0 bases and 4 bases respectively, with 6 bases between them. The CDR3 nucleotides are TGTGCCATCAGTGAGTCAATGAGCTATGGCTACACCTTC. Translated: CAISESMSYGYTF.

The V and J genes are TRBV4-3 and TRBJ1-4, with D possibly TRBD1 on 5 matching bases. The CDR3 runs 16 residues. Trimming cost V 3 bases and J 0 bases, with 11 bases left between them. Germline-derived CDR1 and CDR2 are LGHNA and YSLEER. CDR3 in amino acids: CASSQRTSPTNEKLFF. For the CDR3, the DNA is TGCGCCAGCAGCCAGCGGACATCTCCAACTAATGAAAAACTGTTTTTT.

This clone was seen a few times. The chain combines TRBV7-3 with TRBJ2-1, with a weak D call TRBD2 (6 bases). Germline V gives CDR1 SGHTA, CDR2 FQGTGA. Trimming shortened V by 3 bases and J by 11 bases, and 14 bases separated the two germline ends. This CDR3 is 13 amino acids long. DNA of the CDR3: TGTGCCAGCAGCTTTAAGGAGGGGTCAAAGCAGTTCTTC. It codes for CASSFKEGSKQFF.

This clone was observed a handful of times. The chain carries TRBV5-1 and TRBJ2-2; D is ambiguous. The length of the CDR3 is 14 residues. V was pared by 2 bases and J by 5 bases, with 10 bases between. Germline CDR1 and CDR2: SGHRS and YFSETQ. CDR3 loop: CASSFGLPTGELFF. CDR3 nucleotide sequence: TGCGCCAGCAGCTTTGGCCTCCCGACCGGGGAGCTGTTTTTT.

The chain links TRBV29-1 to TRBJ2-2, with TRBD1 identical over 8 bases. The CDR3 consists of 14 residues. With 4 bases clipped from V and 8 bases from J, the junction kept 9 bases outside the gene matches. The germline V gene has CDR1 SQVTM and CDR2 ANQGSEA. CDR3 coding DNA: TGCAGCGTTGGAACGGGACAGGCCGTAGGGGAGCTGTTTTTT. Translation gives CSVGTGQAVGELFF.

As to this clone: This specimen includes other DNA sequences encoding the same CDR3. The J gene is TRBJ2-5, the V gene TRBV4-2; 15 bases align to TRBD2. Germline CDR1 is LGHNA and CDR2 is YNFKEQ. J gave up 3 bases and V 5 bases, and 4 bases lay outside the gene matches. CDR3 length: 16 residues. This chain's CDR3 is CASSKRTSGGEETQYF. DNA for the CDR3: TGTGCCAGCAGCAAACGGACTAGCGGGGGGGAAGAGACCCAGTACTTC.

The chain employs TRBV6-2 or TRBV6-3 and TRBJ1-6; TRBD1 agrees at 10 bases. The CDR3 extends over 14 amino acids. Germline-derived CDR1 and CDR2 are MNHEY and SVGEGT. V lost 5 bases to trimming and J lost 8 bases; unmatched junction nucleotides: 3. In DNA form, the CDR3 reads TGTGCCAGCAGTGGGACAGGGGAGGATTCACCCCTCCACTTT. Protein: CASSGTGEDSPLHF.

The V gene is TRBV18, the J gene TRBJ2-7, with D perhaps matching TRBD2 (6 bases). Germline lookup yields CDR1 KGHSH and CDR2 LQKENI. Trimming pared 3 bases from V and 4 bases from J, leaving 16 bases between. The CDR3 covers 15 residues. The CDR3 protein is CASSPRPPEGYEQYF. The CDR3 nucleotides read TGTGCCAGCTCACCCCGGCCCCCGGAGGGTTACGAGCAGTACTTC.

The chain employs TRBV29-1 and TRBJ2-7; D may be TRBD1 (5 bases). The CDR3 totals 11 residues. Trimming left V 7 bases short and J 1 base short, with 8 bases between. Germline assignment: CDR1 SQVTM and CDR2 ANQGSEA. CDR3 sequence (DNA): TGCAGCGGGGGCCATTCCTACGAGCAGTACTTC. As protein: CSGGHSYEQYF.

The chain is built from TRBV2 and TRBJ1-4; TRBD1 matches 11 bases. With V trimmed by 6 bases and J by 0 bases, 21 bases remained unmatched. Germline CDR1 is SNHLY and CDR2 is FYNNEI. The CDR3 length is 22 residues. The CDR3 nucleotides read TGTGCCAGCAGGACGGGGACAGGGGGACAGATTGACGGAGAGGCAACTAATGAAAAACTGTTTTTT. Translating it yields CASRTGTGGQIDGEATNEKLFF.

V usage is TRBV24-1 and J usage is TRBJ1-5; D is possibly TRBD1 (6 bases). The V end lost 4 bases, the J end lost 4 bases, and 13 bases lay between the germline ends. The CDR3 runs 15 residues. Looked up from germline, CDR1 is KGHDR and CDR2 is SFDVKD. CDR3 sequence: CATSDSGQPNQPQHF. CDR3 DNA sequence: TGTGCCACCAGTGACTCGGGACAACCAAATCAGCCCCAGCATTTT.

This rearrangement joins TRBV19 to TRBJ2-1; 15 bases align to TRBD2. Losses at the gene ends were 5 bases for V and 6 bases for J; bases not matched to a gene: 11. Germline values: CDR1 LNHDA, CDR2 SQIVND (reference sequence). The CDR3 runs to 18 residues. The CDR3 nucleotides read TGTGCCAGTAGTGACCCGGGACTAGCGGGAGGACTGCTCAATGAGCAGTTCTTC. It specifies CASSDPGLAGGLLNEQFF.

V gene TRBV19 combines with J gene TRBJ2-2; D possibly corresponds to TRBD1 (6 bases). CDR1 and CDR2 (germline): LNHDA, SQIVND (reference sequence). The germline V and J ends were trimmed by 4 bases and 4 bases, with 13 bases remaining between them. The CDR3 has 15 amino acids. CDR3 region: CASSTRTAPTGELFF. CDR3 nucleotide sequence: TGTGCCAGTAGTACCCGGACAGCACCCACCGGGGAGCTGTTTTTT. The variable domain in full, with the rest retrieved from reference TRBV19 and TRBJ2-2, is DGGITQSPKYLFRKEGQNVTLSCEQNLNHDAMYWYRQDPGQGLRLIYYSQIVNDFQKGDIAEGYSVSREKKESFPLTVTSAQKNPTAFYLCASSTRTAPTGELFFGEGSRLTVL.

J is TRBJ2-2 and V is TRBV19; 7 nucleotides align to TRBD1. This CDR3 contains 16 residues. Germline assignment: CDR1 LNHDA and CDR2 SQIVND (reference sequence). With V trimmed by 3 bases and J by 1 base, 5 bases remained unmatched. This CDR3 reads CASSIRAGGNTGELFF. In nucleotides, the CDR3 is TGTGCCAGTAGTATCCGTGCAGGGGGGAACACCGGGGAGCTGTTTTTT. Combining the CDR3 with reference TRBV19 and TRBJ2-2 gives the whole variable domain DGGITQSPKYLFRKEGQNVTLSCEQNLNHDAMYWYRQDPGQGLRLIYYSQIVNDFQKGDIAEGYSVSREKKESFPLTVTSAQKNPTAFYLCASSIRAGGNTGELFFGEGSRLTVL.

The J gene is TRBJ1-3, the V gene TRBV28; D is undetermined. V dropped 6 bases and J dropped 2 bases, with 5 bases sitting between them. CDR3 size: 12 residues. Germline V gene sequence: CDR1 MDHEN, CDR2 SYDVKM. The CDR3 sequence: CASREPGNTIYF. The CDR3 bases are TGTGCCAGCAGGGAGCCTGGAAACACCATATATTTT.

The chain is built from TRBV14 and TRBJ1-1; 7 nucleotides line up with TRBD1. Germline loops: CDR1 SGHDN, CDR2 FVKESK. The J segment lost 6 bases and the V segment lost 3 bases, leaving 7 bases of the junction unmatched. The CDR3 loop spans 14 amino acids. The CDR3 DNA reads TGTGCCAGCAGCCACGGGATGGGACAGTCTGAAGCTTTCTTT. Translated: CASSHGMGQSEAFF. Together with reference TRBV14 and TRBJ1-1, the CDR3 gives the full variable domain: EAGVTQFPSHSVIEKGQTVTLRCDPISGHDNLYWYRRVMGKEIKFLLHFVKESKQDESGMPNNRFLAERTGGTYSTLKVQPAELEDSGVYFCASSHGMGQSEAFFGQGTRLTVV.

The chain uses TRBV28 and TRBJ1-4; TRBD1 agrees at 9 bases. Trimming removed 8 bases from V and 8 bases from J; junction bases left unmatched: 9. Germline V lookup: CDR1 MDHEN, CDR2 SYDVKM. This CDR3 spans 14 amino acids. CDR3 sequence: CASGEQGAQEKLFF. In DNA form, the CDR3 reads TGTGCCAGCGGTGAACAGGGGGCGCAGGAAAAACTGTTTTTT.

This chain joins TRBV7-8 and TRBJ2-5, with 10 bases that match TRBD1. This CDR3 has 17 amino acids. Germline-derived CDR1 and CDR2 are SGHVS and FQNEAQ. V lost 5 bases, J lost 5 bases, and 14 bases stayed unmatched. CDR3 region: CASSPRPTGGMGETQYF. The CDR3 DNA follows: TGTGCCAGCAGCCCACGGCCGACAGGGGGCATGGGGGAGACCCAGTACTTC.